This T cell receptor (beta chain) was obtained from a study of cytomegalovirus exposure and HLA in healthy donors. The wider study: A preliminary data release comprised around 85 million unique TCRs obtained from HLA-typed donors. Overall study findings and caveats: It was in a later analysis that TCR association rates were seen to vary by HLA locus, highest for DRB1 and lowest for HLA-C. A later analysis reportedly found that, within productive TCRs, an Asian-associated ancestry cluster had fewer N-insertions than the mean observed across the approximately 660 donors.

Turning to this clone: Antigen: not known.

The CDR3 is 14 residues long. The V gene's germline CDR1 is SEHNR and CDR2 FQNEAQ (reference sequence). V lost 3 bases and J lost 3, with 11 bases in between. The PCR ran on 60 Vbeta and 13 Jbeta primers. Measured with immunoSEQ multiplex PCR; TCRdb has only the in-frame clones, and not every one. The top ten hold around 7.5% of the sample, which has approximately 92,000 clones, 60% to 85% seen once. This receptor was taken from a man aged 50 or older in good health and CMV-seropositive. Sequenced material: PBMCs. V usage is TRBV7-9 and J usage is TRBJ1-1; the D gene is possibly TRBD1 (5 bases). CDR3 region: CASSFGGDHTEAFF. Written as DNA, the CDR3 is TGTGCCAGCAGCTTCGGAGGGGACCACACTGAAGCTTTCTTT.